This T cell receptor beta chain was recovered during a study of T cell changes during pregnancy in multiple sclerosis. The protocol was immunoSEQ multiplex PCR, while the TCRdb copy is restricted to in-frame clones and leaves out a portion. The repertoire has approximately 100,000 clones, just over 90% of them found once; the top ten carry about 3%. The sample was peripheral blood, taken after pregnancy. The sequence was collected from a female donor with multiple sclerosis, enrolled in a pregnancy study.

CDR3 amino acids: CASSLGGGSPLHF. The CDR3 DNA reads as TGTGCCAGCAGCCTTGGGGGGGGCTCCCCCCTCCACTTT. The chain is built from TRBV7-3 and TRBJ1-6, with D possibly TRBD1 on 6 matching bases. Germline V lookup: CDR1 SGHTA, CDR2 FQGTGA. Deletions cut 5 bases from V and 13 bases from J, with 15 bases between. The CDR3 is 13 residues long.